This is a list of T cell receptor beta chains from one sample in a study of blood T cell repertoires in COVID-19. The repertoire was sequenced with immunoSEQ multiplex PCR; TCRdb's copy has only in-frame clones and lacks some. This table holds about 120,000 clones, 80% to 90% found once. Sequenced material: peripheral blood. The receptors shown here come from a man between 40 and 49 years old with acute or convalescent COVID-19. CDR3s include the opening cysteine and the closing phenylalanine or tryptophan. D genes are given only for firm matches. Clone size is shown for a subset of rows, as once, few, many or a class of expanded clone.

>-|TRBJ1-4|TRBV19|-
TGTGCCAGTAGTATAGGCCAGTTTAATGAAAAACTGTTTTTT
CASSIGQFNEKLFF
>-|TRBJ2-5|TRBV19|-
TGTGCCAGTAGTATAGAAGTTACGGGTCGGGAGACCCAGTACTTC
CASSIEVTGRETQYF
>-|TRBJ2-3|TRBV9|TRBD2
TGTGCCAGCAGCGTAGGTAGCGGGGGGACCACAGATACGCAGTATTTT
CASSVGSGGTTDTQYF
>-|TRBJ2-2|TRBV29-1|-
TGCAGCGCGATGGCAGCGAACACCGGGGAGCTGTTTTTT
CSAMAANTGELFF
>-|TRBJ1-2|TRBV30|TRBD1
TGTGCCTGGAGTCTTGGGACAGGGGAGGTATCTTCCACCTTC
CAWSLGTGEVSSTF
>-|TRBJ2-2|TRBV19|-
TGTGCCAGTAGTGTTAGAACCGGGGAGCTGTTTTTT
CASSVRTGELFF
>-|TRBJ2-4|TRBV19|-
TGTGCCAGTAACCCAGGGGACGTCAAAAACATTCAGTACTTC
CASNPGDVKNIQYF
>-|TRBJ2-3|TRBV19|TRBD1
TGTGCCAGTAGTTCGACAGGGGGCACAGATACGCAGTATTTT
CASSSTGGTDTQYF
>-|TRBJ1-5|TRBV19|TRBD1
TGTGCCAGTAGTACGGGACAGGGGGTTCAGCCCCAGCATTTT
CASSTGQGVQPQHF
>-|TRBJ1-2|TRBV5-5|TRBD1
TGTGCCAGCAGCTTGGGAGACAGGGTTTACTATGGCTACACCTTC
CASSLGDRVYYGYTF
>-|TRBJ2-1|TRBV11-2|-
TGTGCCAGCAGCCTCGGGATTTACAATGAGCAGTTCTTC
CASSLGIYNEQFF
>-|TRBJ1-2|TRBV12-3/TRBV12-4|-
TGTGCCAGCAGGACCGGACAGTTCGGTGGCTACACCTTC
CASRTGQFGGYTF
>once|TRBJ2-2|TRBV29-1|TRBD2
TGCAGCGTTGAAGAGGGACTAGGGGAGCTGTTTTTT
CSVEEGLGELFF
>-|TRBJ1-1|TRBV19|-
TGTGCCACCGCCAGGGTGGAAATGAACACTGAAGCTTTCTTT
CATARVEMNTEAFF
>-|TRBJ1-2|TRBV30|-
TGTGCCTCCGCGAAGGGGGTCGGGTATGGCTACACCTTC
CASAKGVGYGYTF
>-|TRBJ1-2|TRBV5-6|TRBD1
TGTGCCAGCAGCTTAGGGACAGGGGGCTTCTATGGCTACACCTTC
CASSLGTGGFYGYTF
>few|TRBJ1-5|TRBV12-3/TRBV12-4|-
TGTGCCAGCAGTTTAGGGAGGGGCCCCCAGCATTTT
CASSLGRGPQHF
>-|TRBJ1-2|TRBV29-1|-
TGCAGCGTTGAAGACAGGTCGGTGGTTGACTATGGCTACACCTTC
CSVEDRSVVDYGYTF
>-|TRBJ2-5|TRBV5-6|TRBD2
TGTGCCAGCAGAGAGTACGGGGGGGAGACCCAGTACTTC
CASREYGGETQYF
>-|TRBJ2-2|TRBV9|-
TGTGCCAGCAGCGTTAGCGACACCGGGGAGCTGTTTTTT
CASSVSDTGELFF
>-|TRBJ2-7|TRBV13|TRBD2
TGTGCCAGCAGCCTAAAACCACTAGCGGGAGTGGGTGAGCAGTACTTC
CASSLKPLAGVGEQYF
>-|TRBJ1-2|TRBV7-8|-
TGTGCCAGCAGCTCGTCCTTAGGACTCACCTATGGCTACACCTTC
CASSSSLGLTYGYTF
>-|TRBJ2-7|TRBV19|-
TGTGCCAGTAGTCCACAGGGTTCGGGGACCTACGAGCAGTACTTC
CASSPQGSGTYEQYF
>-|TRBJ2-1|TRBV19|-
TGTGCCAGTAGCGGTTACTACAATGAGCAGTTCTTC
CASSGYYNEQFF
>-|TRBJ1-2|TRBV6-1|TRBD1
TGTGCCAGCAGTGAAAGGACAGGAAATGGCTACACCTTC
CASSERTGNGYTF
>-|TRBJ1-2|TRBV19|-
TGTGCCAGTTCCCAACAGGTTTATACAGCCACCTATGGCTACACCTTC
CASSQQVYTATYGYTF
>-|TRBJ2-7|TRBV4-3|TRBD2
TGCGCCAGCAGCCAATCTACTAGCGGGGCGGACGAGCAGTACTTC
CASSQSTSGADEQYF
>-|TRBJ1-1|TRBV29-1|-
TGCAGCGGCGAGGAGGGCACCAACACTGAAGCTTTCTTT
CSGEEGTNTEAFF
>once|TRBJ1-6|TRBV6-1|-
TGTGCCAGCAGTGAATATGGAGGGAATTCACCCCTCCACTTT
CASSEYGGNSPLHF
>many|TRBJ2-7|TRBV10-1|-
TGCGCCAGCAGTGAGAATCCTATGCGGGAGCAGTACTTC
CASSENPMREQYF
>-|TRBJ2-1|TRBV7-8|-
TGTGCCAGCAGCTTAGCGGGGGGAGGAAGAGGGGATGAGCAGTTCTTC
CASSLAGGGRGDEQFF
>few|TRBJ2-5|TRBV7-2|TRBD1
TGTGCCAGCAGCCCACCGGGACAGGGACAAGAGACCCAGTACTTC
CASSPPGQGQETQYF
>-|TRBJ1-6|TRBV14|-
TGTGCCAGCAGTCAGGGTTATAATTCACCCCTCCACTTT
CASSQGYNSPLHF
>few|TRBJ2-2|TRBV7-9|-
TGTGCCAGCAGCTTAGTCCAGGGTGACACCGGGGAGCTGTTTTTT
CASSLVQGDTGELFF
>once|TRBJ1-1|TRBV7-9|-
TGTGCCAGCAGCGGCAGCGACGCAACCAGGGACACTGAAGCTTTCTTT
CASSGSDATRDTEAFF
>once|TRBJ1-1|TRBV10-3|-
TGTGCCATCAGTGAGCCGGACCAGGGGAACACTGAAGCTTTCTTT
CAISEPDQGNTEAFF
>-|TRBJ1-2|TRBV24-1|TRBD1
TGTGCCACCAGTGATGATGACAGGGGGCGATTTGGCTACACCTTC
CATSDDDRGRFGYTF
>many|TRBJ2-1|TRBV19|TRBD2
TGTGCCAGCAAAACTACTAGCGGGGGTGACAATGAGCAGTTCTTC
CASKTTSGGDNEQFF
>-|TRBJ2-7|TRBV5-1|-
TGCGCCAGCAGCGATAGATACGAGCAGTACTTC
CASSDRYEQYF
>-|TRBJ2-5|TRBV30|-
TGTGTCCTGCAGGCGCAAGAGACCCAGTACTTC
CVLQAQETQYF
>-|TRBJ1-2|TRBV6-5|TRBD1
TGTGCCAGCAGGGGTAGGGACAGGGGATCAGAAGGCTACACCTTC
CASRGRDRGSEGYTF
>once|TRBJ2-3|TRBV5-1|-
TGCGCCAGCAGAAAGGGGGTAACAGATACGCAGTATTTT
CASRKGVTDTQYF
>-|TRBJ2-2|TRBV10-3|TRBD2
TGTGCCTCCTCTAAGGAGGGAGGGCCCTCGGGCGGGGAGCTGTTTTTT
CASSKEGGPSGGELFF
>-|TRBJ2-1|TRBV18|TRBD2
TGTGCCAGCTCACCATTAGGCGGGAGCTCCTACAATGAGCAGTTCTTC
CASSPLGGSSYNEQFF
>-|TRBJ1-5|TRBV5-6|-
TGTGCCAGCAGTCGGACTGGAACGAATCAGCCCCAGCATTTT
CASSRTGTNQPQHF
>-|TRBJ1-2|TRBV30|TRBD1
TGTGCCTGGGGGGACAGGGAAATTGGCTACACCTTC
CAWGDREIGYTF
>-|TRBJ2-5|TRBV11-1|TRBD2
TGTGCTAGCAGCCCCTCTAGCGGGGGGGCCGGGGAGACCCAGTACTTC
CASSPSSGGAGETQYF
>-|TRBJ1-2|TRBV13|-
TGTGCCAGCAGCTTTGGGAGCGATGGCTACACCTTC
CASSFGSDGYTF
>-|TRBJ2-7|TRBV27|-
TGTGCCAGCACCCCTGGTCACAAATACGAGCAGTACTTC
CASTPGHKYEQYF
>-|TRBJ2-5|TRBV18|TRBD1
TGTGCCAGCTCACCGTCCCGGGACAGGTCAAACGGCCGCCAGGAGACCCAGTACTTC
CASSPSRDRSNGRQETQYF
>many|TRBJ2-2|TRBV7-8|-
TGTGCCAGCAGCTTATTTGTGGGAGCGAACACCGGGGAGCTGTTTTTT
CASSLFVGANTGELFF
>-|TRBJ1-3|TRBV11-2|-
TGTGCCAGCAGCCCCTCGGGTTCTGGAAACACCATATATTTT
CASSPSGSGNTIYF
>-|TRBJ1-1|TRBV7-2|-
TGTGCCAGCAGCTTAGGATTTCAGATCGGCAGGGTGAACACTGAAGCTTTCTTT
CASSLGFQIGRVNTEAFF
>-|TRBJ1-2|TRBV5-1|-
TGCGCCAGCAGCGACAAGGCCGGGAGGGCTAACTATGGCTACACCTTC
CASSDKAGRANYGYTF
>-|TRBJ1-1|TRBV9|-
TGTGCCAGCAGCGTAGCCAGGGACACTGAAGCTTTCTTT
CASSVARDTEAFF